The 12 T cell receptor beta chains reported below all come from one sample, sequenced in a study of OX40 agonist ivuxolimab in advanced cancers. Libraries were built with the immunoSEQ multiplex PCR assay. TCRdb mirrors the immuneACCESS table, restricted to in-frame sequences. Some clones are absent from its copies; in checked studies, under half trace to an unresolved V gene, and the reason for the others is unknown. Here the sample has under 95,000 clones; about 85% occur a single time. Jointly, the top ten make up about 17% of the sample. Sequencing used CD4+ or CD8+ T cells sorted from blood, obtained in a trial of the OX40 agonist ivuxolimab. These receptors all stem from an adult with an advanced solid tumor such as melanoma, head and neck, liver or kidney cancer.

The V and J genes are TRBV9 and TRBJ2-1; 9 bases line up with TRBD2. There are 17 residues in the CDR3. Germline loops: CDR1 SGDLS, CDR2 YYNGEE. J was trimmed by 2 bases and V by 3 bases; bases with no gene match: 9. Here the CDR3 reads CASSAISGRHAYNEQFF. Written as DNA, the CDR3 is TGTGCCAGCAGCGCCATCAGCGGGAGGCACGCCTACAATGAGCAGTTCTTC. Full variable domain (remainder filled in from reference TRBV9 and TRBJ2-1): DSGVTQTPKHLITATGQRVTLRCSPRSGDLSVYWYQQSLDQGLQFLIQYYNGEERAKGNILERFSAQQFPDLHSELNLSSLELGDSALYFCASSAISGRHAYNEQFFGPGTRLTVL.

CDR3 loop: CASTDVSTNEKLFF. The CDR3 nucleotides read TGCGCCAGCACCGATGTATCAACTAATGAAAAACTGTTTTTT. The gene calls are TRBV5-1 and TRBJ1-4; no clear D gene. The length of the CDR3 is 14 residues. Germline CDR1 and CDR2: SGHRS and YFSETQ. V dropped 6 bases and J dropped 0 bases, with 9 bases sitting between them.

The chain employs TRBV12-5 and TRBJ1-4, with D perhaps TRBD1 (6 bases). From germline, CDR1 is LGHNT and CDR2 FRNRAP. V was pared by 0 bases and J by 3 bases, with 17 bases between. The CDR3 has 18 residues. The CDR3 loop is CASGLVLGHSISNEKLFF. In DNA form, the CDR3 reads TGTGCTAGTGGTTTGGTGCTGGGACACTCCATTTCTAATGAAAAACTGTTTTTT.

The chain couples TRBV10-3 to TRBJ2-1, with D perhaps TRBD2 (5 bases). Germline CDR1 is ENHRY and CDR2 is SYGVKD. The CDR3 is 12 amino acids. V dropped 6 bases and J dropped 5 bases, with 8 bases sitting between them. Here the CDR3 reads CAISGEHNEQFF. The CDR3 nucleotides read TGTGCCATCAGCGGGGAGCACAATGAGCAGTTCTTC.

The CDR3, as DNA: TGTGCCAGCAGTTCAGGGGCGGGAGGTTCTTTAATTTCCTACAATGAGCAGTTCTTC. It codes for CASSSGAGGSLISYNEQFF. The V and J genes are TRBV27 and TRBJ2-1; 8 positions match TRBD2. CDR1 and CDR2 (germline): MNHEY, SMNVEV (reference sequence). The CDR3 runs to 19 residues. The J segment lost 1 base and the V segment lost 4 bases, leaving 15 bases of the junction unmatched.

The rearrangement uses TRBV28 and TRBJ2-7, with 10 nucleotides matching TRBD2. The CDR3 sequence is 15 residues long. Germline assignment: CDR1 MDHEN and CDR2 SYDVKM. The V gene end was trimmed by 3 bases and the J gene end by 4 bases; junction bases not matched to a gene: 6. CDR3 sequence: CASSFVTSGKYEQYF. CDR3 bases: TGTGCCAGCAGTTTTGTCACTAGCGGGAAATACGAGCAGTACTTC.

DNA of the CDR3: TGTGCCAGTAGTAGATCCGGGACAGGAGGCTCACCCCTCCACTTT. It encodes CASSRSGTGGSPLHF. The chain employs TRBV19 and TRBJ1-6; 8 positions match TRBD1. Per germline, CDR1 LNHDA and CDR2 SQIVND (reference sequence). The junction had 9 bases not matched to a gene; V was cut back by 4 bases and J by 10 bases. The CDR3 is 15 amino acids.

This clone was detected ten times or more. The chain joins TRBV25-1 to TRBJ1-1; TRBD1 might be the D (5 bases). This CDR3 contains 15 residues. The V gene lost 5 bases and the J gene lost 1 base, with 14 bases spanning the gap. The germline V gene has CDR1 MGHDK and CDR2 SYGVNS. The CDR3 region has the DNA TGTGCCAGCAGTCGTACAGGTGGGTGGAACACTGAAGCTTTCTTT. It codes for CASSRTGGWNTEAFF.

The chain is built from TRBV28 and TRBJ1-1, with 7 bases that match TRBD1. The CDR3 runs to 16 residues. V shed 4 bases, J shed 3 bases, and the junction held 11 bases outside the gene matches. Germline values: CDR1 MDHEN, CDR2 SYDVKM. The CDR3 sequence: CASSSWGRGEDTEAFF. The CDR3 DNA reads TGTGCCAGCAGTTCGTGGGGCAGGGGGGAGGACACTGAAGCTTTCTTT.

V usage is TRBV7-9 and J usage is TRBJ1-3; D is perhaps TRBD1 (6 bases). The CDR3 has 19 amino acids. V was trimmed by 1 base and J by 4 bases, leaving 23 bases between them. Germline-derived CDR1 and CDR2 are SEHNR and FQNEAQ (reference sequence). CDR3 bases: TGTGCCAGCAGCTTAGAACCGGCGTGGCAGGGGCTTTACGGAAACACCATATATTTT. Protein: CASSLEPAWQGLYGNTIYF. The entire variable domain, with the rest obtained from reference TRBV7-9 and TRBJ1-3, is as follows: DTGVSQNPRHKITKRGQNVTFRCDPISEHNRLYWYRQTLGQGPEFLTYFQNEAQLEKSRLLSDRFSAERPKGSFSTLEIQRTEQGDSAMYLCASSLEPAWQGLYGNTIYFGEGSWLTVV.

This sequence joins TRBV28 and TRBJ2-2; D is ambiguous. V lost 3 bases and J 1 base, leaving 6 bases between the germline ends. Germline V gene lookup returns CDR1 MDHEN and CDR2 SYDVKM. The CDR3 loop spans 14 amino acids. The CDR3 DNA is TGTGCCAGCAGTTTGACACAGAACACCGGGGAGCTGTTTTTT. Encoded protein: CASSLTQNTGELFF.

The CDR3 here is CASSLAGTSNQPQHF. The CDR3 DNA follows: TGTGCCAGCAGCTTAGCGGGGACGAGCAATCAGCCCCAGCATTTT. The chain couples TRBV7-2 to TRBJ1-5, with a tentative D call TRBD1 (5 bases). The ends were cut back, 0 bases at V and 1 base at J, with 7 bases in the middle. The CDR3 length is 15 residues. The germline gives CDR1 SGHTA, CDR2 FQGNSA.